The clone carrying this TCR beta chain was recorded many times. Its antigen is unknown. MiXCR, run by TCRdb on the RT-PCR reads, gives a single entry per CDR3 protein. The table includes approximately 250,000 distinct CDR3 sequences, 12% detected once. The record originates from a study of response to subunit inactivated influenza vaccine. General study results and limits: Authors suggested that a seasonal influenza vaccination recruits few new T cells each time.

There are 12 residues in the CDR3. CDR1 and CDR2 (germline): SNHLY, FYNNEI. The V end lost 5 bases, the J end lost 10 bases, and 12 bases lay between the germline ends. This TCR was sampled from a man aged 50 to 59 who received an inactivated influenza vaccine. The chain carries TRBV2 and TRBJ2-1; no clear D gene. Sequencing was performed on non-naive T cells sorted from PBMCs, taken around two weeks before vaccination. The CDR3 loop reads CASSLEAREQFF. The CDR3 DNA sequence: TGTGCCAGCAGTCTCGAAGCGAGAGAGCAGTTCTTC. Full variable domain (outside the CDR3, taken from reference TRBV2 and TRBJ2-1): EPEVTQTPSHQVTQMGQEVILRCVPISNHLYFYWYRQILGQKVEFLVSFYNNEISEKSEIFDDQFSVERPDGSNFTLKIRSTKLEDSAMYFCASSLEAREQFFGPGTRLTVL.